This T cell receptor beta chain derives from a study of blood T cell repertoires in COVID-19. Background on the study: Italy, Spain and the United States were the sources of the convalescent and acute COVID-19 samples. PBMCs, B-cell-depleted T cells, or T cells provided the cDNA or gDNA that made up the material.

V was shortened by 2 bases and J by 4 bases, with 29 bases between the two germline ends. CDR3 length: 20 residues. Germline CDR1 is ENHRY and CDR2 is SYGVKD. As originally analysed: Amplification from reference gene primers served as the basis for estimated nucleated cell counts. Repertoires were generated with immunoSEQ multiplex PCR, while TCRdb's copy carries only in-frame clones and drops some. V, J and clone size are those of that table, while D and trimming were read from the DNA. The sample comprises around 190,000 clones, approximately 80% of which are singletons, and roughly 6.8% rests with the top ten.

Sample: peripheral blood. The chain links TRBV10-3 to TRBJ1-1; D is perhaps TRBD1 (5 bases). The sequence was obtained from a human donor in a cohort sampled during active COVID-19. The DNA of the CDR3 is TGTGCCATCAGTGAGGCGGGAACAGGTTCGGGGAGGCCGGCCGGCACTGAAGCTTTCTTT. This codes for CAISEAGTGSGRPAGTEAFF.